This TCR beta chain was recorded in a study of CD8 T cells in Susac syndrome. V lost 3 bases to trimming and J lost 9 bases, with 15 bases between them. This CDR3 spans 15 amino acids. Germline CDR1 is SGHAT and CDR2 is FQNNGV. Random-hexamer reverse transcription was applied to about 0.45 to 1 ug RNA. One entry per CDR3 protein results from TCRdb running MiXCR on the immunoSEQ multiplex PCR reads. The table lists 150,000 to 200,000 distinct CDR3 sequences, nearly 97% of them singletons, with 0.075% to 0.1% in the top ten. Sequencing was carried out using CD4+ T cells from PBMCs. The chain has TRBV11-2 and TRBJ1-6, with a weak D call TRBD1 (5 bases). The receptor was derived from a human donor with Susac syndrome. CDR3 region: CASSLLQGGSSPLHF. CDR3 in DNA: TGTGCCAGCAGCTTGTTGCAGGGTGGAAGTTCACCCCTCCACTTT.